The 26 T cell receptor beta chains listed next were all sequenced from one sample in a study of blood T cell repertoires in COVID-19. Produced via immunoSEQ multiplex PCR; TCRdb's table is partial and in-frame only. The sample has around 370,000 clones, nearly 90% seen once. Sequencing used peripheral blood. The receptors shown here come from a man in his late teens or twenties with active or convalescent COVID-19.

The chain links TRBV28 to TRBJ1-4; TRBD1 agrees at 8 bases. Germline-derived CDR1 and CDR2 are MDHEN and SYDVKM. CDR3 length: 15 residues. V shed 5 bases, J shed 4 bases, and the junction held 6 bases outside the gene matches. Here the CDR3 reads CASSNQGAHNEKLFF. The CDR3 nucleotides are TGTGCCAGCAGTAACCAGGGGGCCCATAATGAAAAACTGTTTTTT.

V gene TRBV9 combines with J gene TRBJ2-3, with D maybe TRBD1 (5 bases). CDR3 length: 14 residues. Trimming shortened V by 2 bases and J by 6 bases, and 13 bases separated the two germline ends. CDR1 and CDR2 (germline): SGDLS, YYNGEE. As DNA, the CDR3 is TGTGCCAGCAGCGTCGGACACTCCCTTGATACGCAGTATTTT. It is translated as CASSVGHSLDTQYF.

The chain uses TRBV7-3 and TRBJ2-1; no firm D call. CDR1 is SGHTA, CDR2 FQGTGA, per germline. CDR3 length equals 13 residues. V dropped 3 bases and J dropped 9 bases, with 12 bases sitting between them. The CDR3 is CASSLVSLSEQFF. The CDR3, as DNA: TGTGCCAGCAGCTTGGTCTCGCTCAGTGAGCAGTTCTTC.

This clone was seen repeatedly, ten times or more. This CDR3 is also generated by other DNA sequences in the sample. The rearrangement joins TRBV13 to TRBJ2-7; 7 bases fit TRBD1. V was pared by 2 bases and J by 4 bases, with 5 bases of the junction left unmatched. Germline V gene lookup returns CDR1 PRHDT and CDR2 FYEKMQ (reference sequence). The length of the CDR3 is 14 residues. The CDR3 DNA reads TGTGCCAGCAGCTTACCAGGGGGAAGTTACGAGCAGTACTTC. It codes for CASSLPGGSYEQYF.

The gene calls are TRBV12-5 and TRBJ2-1, with 8 bases aligning to TRBD2. Per the germline V gene, CDR1 is LGHNT and CDR2 is FRNRAP. The CDR3 consists of 15 residues. With 0 bases clipped from V and 8 bases from J, the junction kept 6 bases outside the gene matches. The CDR3 DNA follows: TGTGCTAGTGGTTTGGTAGCGGGAGTGCGCTATGAGCAGTTCTTC. Translating gives CASGLVAGVRYEQFF.

The chain combines TRBV7-9 with TRBJ1-6; D perhaps matches TRBD1 (6 bases). CDR3 length: 12 amino acids. V dropped 5 bases and J dropped 13 bases, with 12 bases sitting between them. Germline V CDR1 and CDR2: SEHNR, FQNEAQ (reference sequence). CDR3 sequence (DNA): TGTGCCAGCAGCGCCAGGGGTCAGCCCCTCCACTTT. This codes for CASSARGQPLHF.

The chain uses TRBV28 and TRBJ1-6, with a weak D call TRBD1 (6 bases). Germline V gene sequence: CDR1 MDHEN, CDR2 SYDVKM. This CDR3 contains 13 residues. Trimming left V 4 bases short and J 7 bases short, with 8 bases between. This chain's CDR3 is CASSYTGNSPLHF. The CDR3 DNA sequence: TGTGCCAGCAGTTACACAGGGAATTCACCCCTCCACTTT.

V usage is TRBV28 and J usage is TRBJ1-2; 9 nucleotides line up with TRBD1. The germline gives CDR1 MDHEN, CDR2 SYDVKM. The J segment lost 8 bases and the V segment lost 5 bases, leaving 15 bases of the junction unmatched. This CDR3 region has 16 residues. CDR3 region: CASSERDRAGDLGYTF. For the CDR3, the DNA is TGTGCCAGCAGTGAAAGGGACAGGGCAGGGGACCTCGGCTACACCTTC.

V is TRBV3-1 (or the pseudogene TRBV3-2) and J is TRBJ1-1; D remains ambiguous. This CDR3 has 15 amino acids. Trimming stripped 1 base from V and 3 bases from J, with 12 bases between. Germline loops: CDR1 LGHDT, CDR2 YNNKEL (reference sequence). This CDR3 is CASSQALFRDTEAFF. Written as DNA, the CDR3 is TGTGCCAGCAGCCAAGCACTCTTCCGGGACACTGAAGCTTTCTTT.

This chain connects TRBV19 to TRBJ2-7, with 7 bases fitting TRBD2. The junction had 6 bases not matched to a gene; V was cut back by 6 bases and J by 4 bases. The CDR3 spans 13 residues. CDR1 and CDR2 from the germline V gene are LNHDA and SQIVND (reference sequence). The CDR3 loop reads CASSILGGYEQYF. As DNA, the CDR3 is TGTGCCAGTAGCATATTGGGGGGGTACGAGCAGTACTTC.

The rearrangement joins TRBV30 to TRBJ1-2, with D maybe TRBD1 (6 bases). Trimming removed 0 bases at V and 8 bases at J, with 13 bases between. Germline V gene data show CDR1 as GTSNPN and CDR2 as SVGIG (reference sequence). The CDR3 is 13 residues long. The CDR3 sequence: CAWSVRGAGGYTF. In DNA form, the CDR3 reads TGTGCCTGGAGTGTACGGGGGGCCGGGGGCTACACCTTC.

The CDR3 spells CASSRSDRYGYTF. As DNA, the CDR3 is TGTGCCAGCAGTCGGAGCGACCGGTATGGCTACACCTTC. This rearrangement joins TRBV6-2 or TRBV6-3 to TRBJ1-2; D ambiguous. Germline values: CDR1 MNHEY, CDR2 SVGEGT. Deletions cut 5 bases from V and 5 bases from J, with 12 bases between. This CDR3 spans 13 amino acids.

The chain's CDR3 is CASSSGQLTSEAFF. DNA of the CDR3: TGTGCCAGTAGTTCGGGACAGCTGACGAGTGAAGCTTTCTTT. The V gene is TRBV19, the J gene TRBJ1-1; 7 bases map to TRBD1. J was trimmed by 7 bases and V by 5 bases; bases with no gene match: 10. The CDR3 runs 14 residues. Germline values: CDR1 LNHDA, CDR2 SQIVND (reference sequence).

The gene calls are TRBV19 and TRBJ1-2, with TRBD1 matching 7 bases. Losses at the gene ends were 4 bases for V and 3 bases for J; bases not matched to a gene: 8. CDR1 and CDR2 from the germline V gene are LNHDA and SQIVND (reference sequence). The CDR3 is 15 amino acids. The CDR3 coding sequence is TGTGCCAGTAGTAGAGACAGGGAGGCCTACTATGGCTACACCTTC. Protein product: CASSRDREAYYGYTF. Based on the CDR3 plus reference TRBV19 and TRBJ1-2, the full variable domain is DGGITQSPKYLFRKEGQNVTLSCEQNLNHDAMYWYRQDPGQGLRLIYYSQIVNDFQKGDIAEGYSVSREKKESFPLTVTSAQKNPTAFYLCASSRDREAYYGYTFGSGTRLTVV.

J is TRBJ1-2 and V is TRBV9; 9 positions match TRBD1. Germline V gene lookup returns CDR1 SGDLS and CDR2 YYNGEE. This CDR3 region has 16 residues. V was clipped by 4 bases and J by 3 bases; unmatched bases: 10. The CDR3 spells CASSSASTGGYYGYTF. The CDR3 nucleotides are TGTGCCAGCAGCTCCGCTTCGACAGGGGGGTACTATGGCTACACCTTC. Using reference TRBV9 and TRBJ1-2 for the parts outside the CDR3, the full variable domain is DSGVTQTPKHLITATGQRVTLRCSPRSGDLSVYWYQQSLDQGLQFLIQYYNGEERAKGNILERFSAQQFPDLHSELNLSSLELGDSALYFCASSSASTGGYYGYTFGSGTRLTVV.

This rearrangement joins TRBV28 to TRBJ2-7, with 9 bases identical to TRBD2. CDR3 size: 14 residues. The V gene end was trimmed by 6 bases and the J gene end by 2 bases; junction bases not matched to a gene: 5. Germline lookup yields CDR1 MDHEN and CDR2 SYDVKM. Here the CDR3 reads CASSRAGGAYEQYF. The CDR3 DNA follows: TGTGCCAGCAGCCGAGCGGGAGGAGCCTACGAGCAGTACTTC.

V is TRBV18 and J is TRBJ2-1; 9 bases are a match to TRBD1. Germline values: CDR1 KGHSH, CDR2 LQKENI. The CDR3 covers 13 residues. Trimming took 5 bases from V and 8 from J; bases not matched to a gene: 4. This CDR3 reads CASSTDRGDEQFF. The CDR3 DNA follows: TGTGCCAGCTCAACCGACAGGGGGGATGAGCAGTTCTTC.

The chain couples TRBV27 to TRBJ1-3, with 8 bases fitting TRBD1. The CDR3 runs 17 residues. V was pared by 5 bases and J by 4 bases, with 13 bases of the junction left unmatched. Germline CDR1 reads MNHEY; CDR2 reads SMNVEV (reference sequence). CDR3: CASSPLKRGQGGNTIYF. The CDR3 DNA reads TGTGCCAGCAGTCCTTTAAAAAGAGGACAGGGCGGAAACACCATATATTTT.

This clone was detected only a few times. The CDR3 DNA sequence: TGTGCCAGCAGCCCAACCGGGACAATGTCGGAGCTGTTTTTT. Translation: CASSPTGTMSELFF. The gene calls are TRBV7-3 and TRBJ2-2; perhaps TRBD1 as D (6 bases). The length of the CDR3 is 14 residues. Germline CDR1 and CDR2: SGHTA and FQGTGA. V was cut by 5 bases and J by 10 bases, with 17 bases left in between. The variable domain in full, with the rest retrieved from reference TRBV7-3 and TRBJ2-2, is GAGVSQTPSNKVTEKGKYVELRCDPISGHTALYWYRQSLGQGPEFLIYFQGTGAADDSGLPNDRFFAVRPEGSVSTLKIQRTERGDSAVYLCASSPTGTMSELFFGEGSRLTVL.

V and J are TRBV3-1 (or the pseudogene TRBV3-2) and TRBJ2-2; 10 nucleotides agree with TRBD2. From germline, CDR1 is LGHDT and CDR2 YNNKEL (reference sequence). The CDR3 is 18 residues long. The V segment lost 6 bases and the J segment 0 bases; nucleotides outside the gene matches: 10. The CDR3 DNA reads TGTGCCAGCAGGGCCTTTCTAGCGGGGGTTACGAACACCGGGGAGCTGTTTTTT. It is translated as CASRAFLAGVTNTGELFF.

CDR3 coding DNA: TGTGCCAGCAGCCAAGTAGGACTGGCGCAGTTCTTC. Translating it yields CASSQVGLAQFF. The rearrangement joins TRBV3-1 (or the pseudogene TRBV3-2) to TRBJ2-1, with D possibly being TRBD2 (5 bases). Per germline, CDR1 LGHDT and CDR2 YNNKEL (reference sequence). V was trimmed by 1 base and J by 12 bases, leaving 10 bases between them. The CDR3 is 12 residues long.

This chain links TRBV6-5 with TRBJ1-5; TRBD1 is a possible D gene (6 bases). The CDR3 sequence is 13 residues long. The ends were cut back, 2 bases at V and 9 bases at J, with 11 bases in the middle. CDR1 is MNHEY, CDR2 SVGAGI, per germline. The CDR3 region is CASSYGGSWPQHF. DNA for the CDR3: TGTGCCAGCAGTTACGGGGGCTCCTGGCCCCAGCATTTT.

The chain links TRBV5-6 to TRBJ2-1; D perhaps matches TRBD2 (6 bases). This CDR3 comprises 12 residues. The V gene's germline CDR1 is SGHDT and CDR2 YYEEEE. Trimming stripped 4 bases from V and 11 bases from J, with 13 bases between. The DNA for the CDR3 is TGTGCCAGCAGCCCGGCTAGCGAAAAGCAGTTCTTC. This translates into CASSPASEKQFF.

The chain carries TRBV7-3 and TRBJ2-5, with D possibly being TRBD2 (6 bases). Trimming pared 0 bases from V and 5 bases from J, leaving 13 bases between. The CDR3 consists of 15 residues. Germline V gene data show CDR1 as SGHTA and CDR2 as FQGTGA. CDR3 loop: CASSLTGRAGETQYF. In DNA, the CDR3 is TGTGCCAGCAGCTTAACCGGCCGAGCGGGTGAGACCCAGTACTTC.

The rearrangement uses TRBV14 and TRBJ1-1; 7 bases are a match to TRBD1. Germline assignment: CDR1 SGHDN and CDR2 FVKESK. This CDR3 comprises 16 residues. V trimming: 1 base; J trimming: 6 bases; junction bases outside the gene matches: 11. CDR3 coding DNA: TGTGCCAGCAGCCAAGCATTCGTTCGCAGGGGGGCTGAAGCTTTCTTT. Its protein product is CASSQAFVRRGAEAFF.

The V call is TRBV28, the J call TRBJ1-3; tentatively, D is TRBD1 (5 bases). Germline CDR1 MDHEN, CDR2 SYDVKM. The CDR3 contains 13 residues. V lost 3 bases and J lost 8, with 11 bases in between. In DNA form, the CDR3 reads TGTGCCAGCAGTTTCCTACCGGGGGACACCATATATTTT. The encoded protein is CASSFLPGDTIYF.